Below are 20 T cell receptor beta chains sequenced from a single sample in a study of CD8 T cells in Susac syndrome. Random hexamers primed reverse transcription of about 0.5 to 1 ug RNA. TCRdb used MiXCR to reprocess the immunoSEQ multiplex PCR reads, holding one entry per CDR3 protein. The table has 150,000 to 200,000 distinct CDR3 sequences, about 94% seen once; the top ten hold 0.13% to 0.15%. What was sequenced was CD4+ T cells from PBMCs. The receptors originated from a human donor in good health.

The CDR3 nucleotides read TGTGCCAGCAGCCCCACCGGGTGGGAGCAGTACTTC. Amino acids: CASSPTGWEQYF. The gene calls are TRBV3-1 and TRBJ2-7, with unresolved D. The V end was cut by 4 bases, the J end by 7 bases, with 11 bases between. This CDR3 is built from 12 residues. CDR1 is LGHDT, CDR2 YNNKEL, per germline (reference sequence).

This clonotype was observed a single time. This chain links TRBV5-1 with TRBJ2-5; D call uncertain. Germline values: CDR1 SGHRS, CDR2 YFSETQ. The CDR3 is made up of 14 amino acids. V dropped 0 bases and J dropped 1 base, with 7 bases sitting between them. The CDR3 region is CASSLGIRQETQYF. The CDR3 DNA follows: TGCGCCAGCAGCTTGGGGATCCGCCAAGAGACCCAGTACTTC.

V and J are TRBV28 and TRBJ1-5; 8 bases match TRBD1. The J segment lost 5 bases and the V segment lost 6 bases, leaving 12 bases of the junction unmatched. The CDR3 is made up of 16 amino acids. The V gene's germline CDR1 is MDHEN and CDR2 SYDVKM. This chain's CDR3 is CASRPGQGGFDQPQHF. In nucleotides, the CDR3 is TGTGCCAGCAGGCCTGGACAGGGAGGTTTCGATCAGCCCCAGCATTTT.

The chain combines TRBV3-1 with TRBJ2-1, with D possibly matching TRBD1 (6 bases). Trimming shortened V by 1 base and J by 8 bases, and 12 bases separated the two germline ends. The CDR3 spans 14 residues. The germline CDR1 and CDR2 sequences are LGHDT and YNNKEL (reference sequence). In nucleotides, the CDR3 is TGTGCCAGCAGCCAAGTCCAGGGGCGGGATGAGCAGTTCTTC. It encodes CASSQVQGRDEQFF.

The chain combines TRBV2 with TRBJ1-5, with a weak D call TRBD1 (5 bases). Germline V gives CDR1 SNHLY, CDR2 FYNNEI. Trimming cost V 8 bases and J 7 bases, with 18 bases left between them. The CDR3 loop spans 14 amino acids. The CDR3 spells CASQSEGTRQPQHF. Written as DNA, the CDR3 is TGTGCCAGCCAGAGCGAGGGGACGCGACAGCCCCAGCATTTT. The full variable domain, in which reference TRBV2 and TRBJ1-5 provide the parts outside the CDR3, is EPEVTQTPSHQVTQMGQEVILRCVPISNHLYFYWYRQILGQKVEFLVSFYNNEISEKSEIFDDQFSVERPDGSNFTLKIRSTKLEDSAMYFCASQSEGTRQPQHFGDGTRLSIL.

This chain uses TRBV5-1 with TRBJ1-2; 8 bases agree with TRBD1. The CDR3 runs 15 residues. V shed 3 bases, J shed 3 bases, and the junction held 7 bases outside the gene matches. Germline V CDR1 and CDR2: SGHRS, YFSETQ. CDR3: CASSWTGFGDYGYTF. CDR3 coding DNA: TGCGCCAGCAGCTGGACAGGGTTTGGAGACTATGGCTACACCTTC.

This clonotype came up once. This rearrangement joins TRBV12-3 or TRBV12-4 to TRBJ1-5, with D possibly TRBD1 on 6 matching bases. V lost 3 bases and J lost 7, with 7 bases in between. CDR3 length: 12 residues. CDR3 in DNA: TGTGCCAGCAGTTTCCAGGGGCAGCCCCAGCATTTT. This gives the protein CASSFQGQPQHF.

The genes are TRBV6-1 and TRBJ2-7; TRBD2 matches 10 bases. The CDR3 is made up of 17 amino acids. Germline trimming cut 9 bases from V and 3 bases from J; bases unmatched to any gene: 17. Germline V gene data show CDR1 as MNHNS and CDR2 as SASEGT. CDR3 protein: CARPPPDLAGAFYEQYF. CDR3 in DNA: TGTGCCAGACCTCCCCCTGACCTAGCGGGGGCTTTCTACGAGCAGTACTTC.

This chain joins TRBV14 and TRBJ2-5; D not resolved. Germline lookup yields CDR1 SGHDN and CDR2 FVKESK. The germline V and J ends were trimmed by 7 bases and 7 bases, with 16 bases remaining between them. The CDR3 totals 13 residues. DNA for the CDR3: TGTGCCAGCACCAGCATGGCATTCGGGACCCAGTACTTC. This gives the protein CASTSMAFGTQYF.

V is TRBV25-1 and J is TRBJ2-7; tentatively, D is TRBD1 (6 bases). From germline, CDR1 is MGHDK and CDR2 SYGVNS. Deletions cut 4 bases from V and 0 bases from J, with 13 bases between. The CDR3 spans 15 residues. Here the CDR3 DNA reads TGTGCCAGCAGTGGTCGACAGGTTTCCTCCTACGAGCAGTACTTC. Translating it yields CASSGRQVSSYEQYF.

This rearrangement joins TRBV6-2 or TRBV6-3 to TRBJ2-1; 10 bases fit TRBD1. The V gene end was trimmed by 1 base and the J gene end by 1 base; junction bases not matched to a gene: 1. Germline-derived CDR1 and CDR2 are MNHEY and SVGEGT. The length of the CDR3 is 16 residues. CDR3 nucleotide sequence: TGTGCCAGCAGTTACTGGGACAGGGGTTCCTACAATGAGCAGTTCTTC. It is translated as CASSYWDRGSYNEQFF.

The V gene is TRBV19, the J gene TRBJ1-1, with D possibly TRBD1 on 5 matching bases. The V end was cut by 11 bases, the J end by 3 bases, with 19 bases between. The germline V gene has CDR1 LNHDA and CDR2 SQIVND (reference sequence). CDR3 length: 14 residues. The CDR3 loop is CAVTRGTAHTEAFF. The CDR3 region has the DNA TGTGCCGTGACCCGGGGGACGGCTCACACTGAAGCTTTCTTT.

The J gene is TRBJ2-1, the V gene TRBV18; TRBD2 matches at 10 bases. Germline V gene data show CDR1 as KGHSH and CDR2 as LQKENI. Losses at the gene ends were 6 bases for V and 5 bases for J; bases not matched to a gene: 10. The CDR3 is 16 residues long. As DNA, the CDR3 is TGTGCCAGCTCCACCCTAGCGGGGGATTTCCACAATGAGCAGTTCTTC. Protein: CASSTLAGDFHNEQFF. Supplemented by reference TRBV18 and TRBJ2-1, the full variable domain reads NAGVMQNPRHLVRRRGQEARLRCSPMKGHSHVYWYRQLPEEGLKFMVYLQKENIIDESGMPKERFSAEFPKEGPSILRIQQVVRGDSAAYFCASSTLAGDFHNEQFFGPGTRLTVL.

This chain connects TRBV30 to TRBJ1-6; 9 bases are shared with TRBD1. V lost 8 bases to trimming and J lost 10 bases; unmatched junction nucleotides: 12. Germline V lookup: CDR1 GTSNPN, CDR2 SVGIG (reference sequence). The CDR3 spans 14 residues. For the CDR3, the DNA is TGTGCCGCACAACCGGGACAGGGTGGATCACCCCTCCACTTT. Translated: CAAQPGQGGSPLHF.

The chain couples TRBV20-1 to TRBJ2-7, with D perhaps TRBD1 (6 bases). The CDR3 has 14 amino acids. Germline lookup yields CDR1 DFQATT and CDR2 SNEGSKA (reference sequence). With 4 bases removed from V and 0 bases from J, the gap between germline ends came to 13 bases. The CDR3 protein is CSATGTLHSYEQYF. Here the CDR3 DNA reads TGCAGTGCTACCGGGACACTCCACTCCTACGAGCAGTACTTC.

The gene calls are TRBV4-2 and TRBJ2-7; 7 nucleotides agree with TRBD2. Germline-derived CDR1 and CDR2 are LGHNA and YNFKEQ. The junction had 5 bases not matched to a gene; V was cut back by 3 bases and J by 0 bases. The CDR3 totals 15 residues. As DNA, the CDR3 is TGTGCCAGCAGCCAGAGGAGCGGGGACTCCTACGAGCAGTACTTC. Protein: CASSQRSGDSYEQYF.

The chain carries TRBV5-1 and TRBJ1-1; no clear D gene. The V gene lost 2 bases and the J gene lost 2 bases, with 10 bases spanning the gap. Per the germline V gene, CDR1 is SGHRS and CDR2 is YFSETQ. The CDR3 is made up of 14 amino acids. In nucleotides, the CDR3 is TGCGCCAGCAGCTTTAGAGACATTAACACTGAAGCTTTCTTT. Translating gives CASSFRDINTEAFF.

V and J are TRBV18 and TRBJ1-2; unclear D gene. Germline values: CDR1 KGHSH, CDR2 LQKENI. The V gene lost 2 bases and the J gene lost 2 bases, with 9 bases spanning the gap. The length of the CDR3 is 14 residues. The CDR3 is CASSPSTANYGYTF. For the CDR3, the DNA is TGTGCCAGCTCACCATCAACAGCGAACTATGGCTACACCTTC.

The chain recombines TRBV30 with TRBJ1-5; D is undetermined. Germline V gene lookup returns CDR1 GTSNPN and CDR2 SVGIG (reference sequence). The CDR3 loop spans 14 amino acids. V lost 2 bases, J lost 0 bases, and 8 bases lay in between. The CDR3 nucleotides are TGTGCCTGGAGTCTGGGTTATAGCAATCAGCCCCAGCATTTT. Protein product: CAWSLGYSNQPQHF.

CDR3 loop: CATSDQTGGAGETQYF. CDR3 nucleotide sequence: TGTGCCACCAGTGACCAGACAGGGGGCGCTGGAGAGACCCAGTACTTC. The V and J genes are TRBV24-1 and TRBJ2-5, with 10 bases lining up with TRBD1. Unmatched junction bases numbered 8, after V lost 4 bases and J lost 4 bases. Germline-derived CDR1 and CDR2 are KGHDR and SFDVKD. The CDR3 contains 16 residues.